The 26 T cell receptor beta chains given below trace back to one sample, sequenced in a study of cytomegalovirus exposure and HLA in healthy donors. Vbeta (60) and Jbeta (13) primers were used in the PCR. The table came from immunoSEQ multiplex PCR; TCRdb's copy has only in-frame clones and leaves some out. The table includes about 200,000 clones, 60% to 80% detected once. Sequencing was done on a sample of PBMCs. These receptors came from a man aged 18 to 30 in good health and CMV-seronegative.

The chain employs TRBV30 and TRBJ1-5; D remains ambiguous. This CDR3 comprises 16 residues. Per germline, CDR1 GTSNPN and CDR2 SVGIG (reference sequence). The V gene lost 5 bases and the J gene lost 0 bases, with 17 bases spanning the gap. The CDR3 DNA reads as TGTGCCTGGGCCGAGGCGCCGGCCATTAGCAATCAGCCCCAGCATTTT. Translation gives CAWAEAPAISNQPQHF.

In its sample, this clone was seen once. The chain links TRBV30 to TRBJ2-5; D unresolved. Germline CDR1 reads GTSNPN; CDR2 reads SVGIG (reference sequence). V was trimmed by 2 bases and J by 5 bases, leaving 21 bases between them. The length of the CDR3 is 16 residues. CDR3 nucleotide sequence: TGTGCCTGGAGTTCCCCCCCAGGTAGTGGGTCGGAGACCCAGTACTTC. Its translation is CAWSSPPGSGSETQYF.

The chain joins TRBV11-2 to TRBJ2-5; 10 positions match TRBD1. Germline trimming cut 3 bases from V and 5 bases from J; bases unmatched to any gene: 3. Germline assignment: CDR1 SGHAT and CDR2 FQNNGV. The CDR3 runs 14 residues. The CDR3 loop is CASSFGDRGETQYF. DNA of the CDR3: TGTGCCAGCAGCTTCGGGGACAGGGGTGAGACCCAGTACTTC.

The chain has TRBV28 and TRBJ2-7, with 10 bases lining up with TRBD2. V was pared by 7 bases and J by 3 bases, with 3 bases of the junction left unmatched. The CDR3 is 13 amino acids. The germline V gene encodes CDR1 MDHEN and CDR2 SYDVKM. The CDR3 region has the DNA TGTGCCAGCATCACTAGCGGGAACTACGAGCAGTACTTC. Amino acid sequence: CASITSGNYEQYF.

The chain combines TRBV30 with TRBJ2-5; perhaps TRBD2 as D (6 bases). The CDR3 loop spans 14 amino acids. Germline V gene lookup returns CDR1 GTSNPN and CDR2 SVGIG (reference sequence). The V and J ends lost 4 bases and 5 bases respectively, with 17 bases between them. The CDR3 is CAWISWDSQETQYF. CDR3 in DNA: TGTGCCTGGATCAGCTGGGACTCCCAGGAGACCCAGTACTTC.

This rearrangement joins TRBV30 to TRBJ2-6; D is undetermined. Between the trimmed V and J ends, which lost 3 bases and 4 bases, there was a span of 7 bases. Germline-derived CDR1 and CDR2 are GTSNPN and SVGIG (reference sequence). The length of the CDR3 is 13 residues. The chain's CDR3 is CAWRQTGANVLTF. CDR3 sequence (DNA): TGTGCCTGGAGACAGACAGGGGCCAACGTCCTGACTTTC.

This rearrangement joins TRBV5-1 to TRBJ2-7, with TRBD1 matching 8 bases. The CDR3 has 14 amino acids. Germline loops: CDR1 SGHRS, CDR2 YFSETQ. With V trimmed by 0 bases and J by 5 bases, 4 bases remained unmatched. The CDR3 is CASSLGQGADEQYF. The CDR3 DNA reads as TGCGCCAGCAGCTTGGGGCAGGGGGCGGACGAGCAGTACTTC.

This clone was seen a few times. The V and J genes are TRBV5-6 and TRBJ2-5, with no clear D. V was trimmed by 3 bases and J by 5 bases, leaving 11 bases between them. Germline CDR1 is SGHDT and CDR2 is YYEEEE. CDR3 length: 13 residues. The CDR3 loop is CASSSANSETQYF. CDR3 bases: TGTGCCAGCAGCTCGGCGAATAGCGAGACCCAGTACTTC. Looking up the rest from reference TRBV5-6 and TRBJ2-5 gives the full variable domain: DAGVTQSPTHLIKTRGQQVTLRCSPKSGHDTVSWYQQALGQGPQFIFQYYEEEERQRGNFPDRFSGHQFPNYSSELNVNALLLGDSALYLCASSSANSETQYFGPGTRLLVL.

The CDR3 loop reads CASSHAGLASSYEQYF. CDR3 DNA sequence: TGTGCCAGCAGCCACGCTGGACTAGCCTCCTCCTACGAGCAGTACTTC. The chain employs TRBV7-9 and TRBJ2-7; the match to TRBD2 covers 8 bases. The germline gives CDR1 SEHNR, CDR2 FQNEAQ (reference sequence). With V trimmed by 5 bases and J by 0 bases, 9 bases remained unmatched. The CDR3 covers 16 residues.

This sequence joins TRBV6-6 and TRBJ2-2, with TRBD1 matching 9 bases. The germline V gene has CDR1 MNHNY and CDR2 SVGAGI (reference sequence). CDR3 length equals 15 residues. The V and J ends lost 1 base and 7 bases, in that order; junction bases with no gene match: 4. The CDR3 region has the DNA TGTGCCAGCAGTTACTTACAGGGGGCGGGCGGGGAGCTGTTTTTT. It encodes CASSYLQGAGGELFF.

The CDR3 is CASSPDLTGGALKLFF. In DNA form, the CDR3 reads TGCGCCAGCAGCCCGGACTTGACAGGGGGGGCGTTAAAACTGTTTTTT. The chain employs TRBV5-1 and TRBJ1-4, with 9 bases fitting TRBD1. The germline gives CDR1 SGHRS, CDR2 YFSETQ. V shed 4 bases and J 10 bases; nucleotides not matched to a gene: 14. The length of the CDR3 is 16 residues.

Points on this clone: Other nucleotide sequences in the sample specify the same CDR3. V gene TRBV5-1 combines with J gene TRBJ1-3, with 8 bases lining up with TRBD1. The CDR3 extends over 15 amino acids. Germline CDR1 reads SGHRS; CDR2 reads YFSETQ. V lost 4 bases and J lost 1; bases outside the gene matches: 4. This CDR3 is CASSPDRASGNTIYF. In DNA, the CDR3 is TGCGCCAGCAGCCCGGACAGGGCATCTGGAAACACCATATATTTT.

This chain uses TRBV5-1 with TRBJ2-3; D is unclear. V was pared by 4 bases and J by 1 base, with 10 bases between. CDR3 length: 14 residues. Germline loops: CDR1 SGHRS, CDR2 YFSETQ. This chain's CDR3 is CASSDLGGTDTQYF. CDR3 sequence (DNA): TGCGCCAGCAGCGATCTCGGTGGCACAGATACGCAGTATTTT.

The gene calls are TRBV6-5 and TRBJ2-5, with 8 bases identical to TRBD2. The J call is doubtful: the DNA matches TRBJ2-7 better. This CDR3 has 15 residues. The V gene's germline CDR1 is MNHEY and CDR2 SVGAGI. CDR3 sequence: CASRLPWTSTDEQYF. The CDR3 DNA reads as TGTGCCAGCAGACTACCTTGGACTAGCACCGACGAGCAGTACTTC.

The chain combines TRBV27 with TRBJ2-7; TRBD1 matches at 7 bases. The V and J ends lost 5 bases and 3 bases, in that order; junction bases with no gene match: 4. Germline lookup yields CDR1 MNHEY and CDR2 SMNVEV (reference sequence). CDR3 length: 13 residues. CDR3 amino acids: CASSATGYYEQYF. CDR3 sequence (DNA): TGTGCCAGCAGTGCGACAGGGTACTACGAGCAGTACTTC.

V is TRBV6-6 and J is TRBJ2-5; D unclear. The germline V gene encodes CDR1 MNHNY and CDR2 SVGAGI (reference sequence). Trimming removed 7 bases from V and 5 bases from J, with 20 bases in between. The CDR3 loop spans 15 amino acids. CDR3 sequence reads: CASNAVPFVRETQYF. CDR3 in DNA: TGTGCCAGCAATGCCGTACCATTCGTCAGGGAGACCCAGTACTTC.

CDR3 sequence reads: CASSSQKMGGPGELFF. As DNA, the CDR3 is TGTGCCAGCAGTTCCCAGAAAATGGGGGGGCCCGGGGAGCTGTTTTTT. The chain recombines TRBV27 with TRBJ2-2; D might be TRBD2 (7 bases). Per the germline V gene, CDR1 is MNHEY and CDR2 is SMNVEV (reference sequence). Trimming took off 4 bases at V and 6 bases at J, with 18 bases between the two ends. The CDR3 covers 16 residues.

The CDR3 DNA is TGTGCCAGCAGCTTACTAGCGGGAGGGAACACCGGGGAGCTGTTTTTT. Translation: CASSLLAGGNTGELFF. V usage is TRBV11-3 and J usage is TRBJ2-2; TRBD2 matches at 11 bases. J gave up 1 base and V 2 bases, and 0 bases lay outside the gene matches. The CDR3 is 16 residues long. CDR1 is SGHNT, CDR2 YENEEA, per germline.

The chain couples TRBV2 to TRBJ2-7; maybe TRBD2 (6 bases). V lost 6 bases and J lost 1, with 16 bases in between. The CDR3 runs 15 residues. Germline CDR1 reads SNHLY; CDR2 reads FYNNEI. CDR3 nucleotides: TGTGCCAGCAGGAATAGCGGCGAGGGGTCCTACGAGCAGTACTTC. Protein: CASRNSGEGSYEQYF.

This chain links TRBV5-1 with TRBJ2-6, with 7 bases lining up with TRBD1. V lost 2 bases to trimming and J lost 0 bases; unmatched junction nucleotides: 11. Germline V CDR1 and CDR2: SGHRS, YFSETQ. The CDR3 contains 19 residues. CDR3 sequence (DNA): TGCGCCAGCAGCTTAGCTCCGGGACAGATATTCTCTGGGGCCAACGTCCTGACTTTC. This encodes CASSLAPGQIFSGANVLTF.

V usage is TRBV11-3 and J usage is TRBJ2-7; 7 nucleotides align to TRBD1. The germline CDR1 and CDR2 sequences are SGHNT and YENEEA. CDR3 length equals 15 residues. After removal of 5 bases from V and 1 base from J, the junction contained 8 bases not matched to a gene. CDR3 nucleotides: TGTGCCAGCAGCCAGCACAGACAGGGTTCCTACGAGCAGTACTTC. It is translated as CASSQHRQGSYEQYF.

The chain has TRBV2 and TRBJ1-2; no definite D call. V was trimmed by 7 bases and J by 3 bases, leaving 6 bases between them. Per the germline V gene, CDR1 is SNHLY and CDR2 is FYNNEI. The CDR3 is 11 amino acids. The CDR3 sequence: CASTADYGYTF. The CDR3 coding sequence is TGTGCCAGCACGGCGGACTATGGCTACACCTTC.

The chain carries TRBV7-6 and TRBJ2-7, with 11 bases aligning to TRBD2. Unmatched junction bases numbered 5, after V lost 3 bases and J lost 7 bases. The germline V gene encodes CDR1 SGHVS and CDR2 FNYEAQ. The CDR3 extends over 14 amino acids. Here the CDR3 reads CASSLTSGEGEQYF. For the CDR3, the DNA is TGTGCCAGCAGCTTGACTAGCGGGGAGGGGGAGCAGTACTTC.

This chain links TRBV5-1 with TRBJ2-4, with 11 bases fitting TRBD1. CDR3 size: 17 residues. J gave up 0 bases and V 4 bases, and 6 bases lay outside the gene matches. Per germline, CDR1 SGHRS and CDR2 YFSETQ. This chain's CDR3 is CASSDGQGALAKNIQYF. In DNA, the CDR3 is TGCGCCAGCAGCGACGGACAGGGGGCCTTAGCCAAAAACATTCAGTACTTC.

The chain carries TRBV4-1 and TRBJ2-5, with a possible D match to TRBD2 (6 bases). Between the trimmed V and J ends, which lost 3 bases and 5 bases, there was a span of 13 bases. Germline CDR1 and CDR2: MGHRA and YSYEKL. The CDR3 runs to 14 residues. CDR3 DNA sequence: TGCGCCAGCAGCCAGCCGGGACTTAGGGAGACCCAGTACTTC. Its protein product is CASSQPGLRETQYF.

This clone was picked up a small number of times. The V call is TRBV11-3, the J call TRBJ2-7, with 7 bases aligning to TRBD2. The trim removed 5 bases at V and 1 base at J, leaving 8 bases unmatched. CDR3 size: 15 residues. Germline V lookup: CDR1 SGHNT, CDR2 YENEEA. The CDR3 here is CASSAQRGKSYEQYF. CDR3 coding DNA: TGTGCCAGCAGCGCCCAGCGGGGAAAGTCCTACGAGCAGTACTTC.